A single sample is the source of the 4 T cell receptor beta chains below, sequenced in a study of blood T cell repertoires in COVID-19. The protocol was immunoSEQ multiplex PCR, while the TCRdb copy is restricted to in-frame clones and leaves out a portion. The sample lists some 320,000 clones, 85% occurring once. The material sequenced was peripheral blood. Source of these receptors: a human donor in a cohort sampled during active COVID-19.

This CDR3 reads CASSRERADTQYF. For the CDR3, the DNA is TGTGCCAGCAGCCGGGAGAGGGCAGATACGCAGTATTTT. The chain joins TRBV12-3 or TRBV12-4 to TRBJ2-3; possibly TRBD2 for D (6 bases). The CDR3 extends over 13 amino acids. Trimming shortened V by 6 bases and J by 4 bases, and 11 bases separated the two germline ends.

The CDR3 is CASSLAGTANEKLFF. CDR3 coding DNA: TGCGCCAGCAGCTTGGCCGGGACAGCTAATGAAAAACTGTTTTTT. The gene calls are TRBV5-1 and TRBJ1-4, with 7 bases aligning to TRBD1. CDR1 and CDR2 from the germline V gene are SGHRS and YFSETQ. V gave up 0 bases and J gave up 3 bases; unmatched junction bases: 2. CDR3 length equals 15 residues.

This clone was detected only a few times. V gene TRBV27 combines with J gene TRBJ2-7; TRBD1 matches 9 bases. Germline CDR1 MNHEY, CDR2 SMNVEV (reference sequence). The CDR3 is 16 amino acids. V lost 2 bases, J lost 4 bases, and 9 bases stayed unmatched. In nucleotides, the CDR3 is TGTGCCAGCAGTTTAAAGGGGGGACAGGGAGGTTACGAGCAGTACTTC. Encoded protein: CASSLKGGQGGYEQYF.

CDR3: CASSRDRANEKLFF. The CDR3 coding sequence is TGTGCCAGCTCACGGGACAGGGCAAATGAAAAACTGTTTTTT. The chain is built from TRBV18 and TRBJ1-4; 9 bases are a match to TRBD1. Germline lookup yields CDR1 KGHSH and CDR2 LQKENI. V was pared by 4 bases and J by 5 bases, with 2 bases of the junction left unmatched. There are 14 residues in the CDR3.